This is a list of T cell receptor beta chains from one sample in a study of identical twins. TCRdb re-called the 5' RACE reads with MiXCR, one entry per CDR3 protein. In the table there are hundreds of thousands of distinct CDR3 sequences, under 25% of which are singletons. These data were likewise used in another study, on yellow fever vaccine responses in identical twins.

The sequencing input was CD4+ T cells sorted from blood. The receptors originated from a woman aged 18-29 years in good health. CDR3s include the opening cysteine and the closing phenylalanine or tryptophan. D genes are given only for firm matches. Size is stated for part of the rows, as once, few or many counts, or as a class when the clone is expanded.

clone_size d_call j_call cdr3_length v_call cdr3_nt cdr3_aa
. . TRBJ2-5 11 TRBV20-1 TGCAGTGCCGGCGGCGAAGAGACCCAGTACTTC CSAGGEETQYF
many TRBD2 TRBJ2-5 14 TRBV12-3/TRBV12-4 TGCGCCAGCAGCTCCAGCGGGGGACAAGAGACCCAGTACTTC CASSSSGGQETQYF
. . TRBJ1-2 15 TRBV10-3 TGTGCCATCAGTGCGGCGCAGGGGAGTCACTATGGCTACACCTTC CAISAAQGSHYGYTF
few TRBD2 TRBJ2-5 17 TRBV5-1 TGCGCCAGCGGTCCCGGGGCTACTAGCGGGATCAAAGAGACCCAGTACTTC CASGPGATSGIKETQYF
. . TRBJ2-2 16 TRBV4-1 TGCGCCAGCAGCCCCAGGACTGGGACCAACACCGGGGAGCTGTTTTTT CASSPRTGTNTGELFF
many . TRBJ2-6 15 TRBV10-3 TGTGCCATTGGATCTGGGGTCTCTGGGGCCAACGTCCTGACTTTC CAIGSGVSGANVLTF
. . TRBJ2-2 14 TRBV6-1 TGTGCCAGCACTCACCAGGGAAGAGGCGGGGAGCTGTTTTTT CASTHQGRGGELFF
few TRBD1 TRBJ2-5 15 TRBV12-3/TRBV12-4 TGTGCCAGCAGTTTAGTACAGGGGGCAAGGGAGACCCAGTACTTC CASSLVQGARETQYF
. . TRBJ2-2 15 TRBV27 TGTGCCAGCAGCCCGGACTTACGGGTCAACGGGGAGCTGTTTTTT CASSPDLRVNGELFF
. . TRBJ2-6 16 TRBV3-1 TGTGCCAGCAGCCAAGATATAGGGTCTGGGGCCAACGTCCTGACTTTC CASSQDIGSGANVLTF
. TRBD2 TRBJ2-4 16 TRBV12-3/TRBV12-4 TGTGCCAGCAGCCCCGGACTAGTTGTTTCCAAAAACATTCAGTACTTC CASSPGLVVSKNIQYF
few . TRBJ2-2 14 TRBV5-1 TGCGCCAGCAGCTTTAGCGGTTCCGCCGGGGAGCTGTTTTTT CASSFSGSAGELFF
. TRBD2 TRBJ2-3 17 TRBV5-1 TGCGCCAGCAGCTTGGGGCTCGGCGGGAGAGAGGCAGATACGCAGTATTTT CASSLGLGGREADTQYF
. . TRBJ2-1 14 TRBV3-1 TGTGCCAGCAGCCAAACAACGGACTACAATGAGCAGTTCTTC CASSQTTDYNEQFF
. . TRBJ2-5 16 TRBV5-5 TGTGCCAGCAGCTTGGGAGGGGGATCCGGTTACGAGACCCAGTACTTC CASSLGGGSGYETQYF
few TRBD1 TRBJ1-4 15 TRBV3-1 TGTGCCAGCAGGCTATCCGGGACAGAAGGTGAAAAACTGTTTTTT CASRLSGTEGEKLFF
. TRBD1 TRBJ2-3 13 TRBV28 TGTGCCGGGGGGACAGGGGGCAAAGATACGCAGTATTTT CAGGTGGKDTQYF
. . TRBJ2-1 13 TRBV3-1 TGTGCCAGCAGCCAAGCTAGTGTCCATGAGCAGTTCTTC CASSQASVHEQFF
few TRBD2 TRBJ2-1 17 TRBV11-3 TGTGCCAGCAGCCATAAAGCGGGAGGGGGGTCCTACAATGAGCAGTTCTTC CASSHKAGGGSYNEQFF
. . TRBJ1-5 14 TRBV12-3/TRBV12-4 TGTGCCAGCAGTTTTACCCATGCCAATCAGCCCCAGCATTTT CASSFTHANQPQHF
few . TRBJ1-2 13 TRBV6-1 TGTGCCGGACGGGTTGAGGGGAGAGAGGGCTACACCTTC CAGRVEGREGYTF
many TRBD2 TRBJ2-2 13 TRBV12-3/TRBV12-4 TGCGCGGGGCGGGAGCATAACACCGGGGAGCTGTTTTTT CAGREHNTGELFF
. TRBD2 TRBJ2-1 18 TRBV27 TGTGCCAGCAGTCCGGGACTAGCGGGAGGGAAAAGGCCAAATGAGCAGTTCTTC CASSPGLAGGKRPNEQFF
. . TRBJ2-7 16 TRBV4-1 TGCGCCAGCAGCCAAGTGAATAGCGGAAGCTCCTACGAGCAGTACTTC CASSQVNSGSSYEQYF
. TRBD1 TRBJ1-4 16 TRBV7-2 TGTGCCAGCAGCTTTCTAGGACAGGGAACTAATGAGAAACTGTTTTTT CASSFLGQGTNEKLFF
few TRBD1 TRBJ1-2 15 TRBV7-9 TGTGCCAGCAGCCCTCCCTCCAAGCAGGGGGATGGCTACACCTTC CASSPPSKQGDGYTF
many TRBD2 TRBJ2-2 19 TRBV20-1 TGCAGTGCTAGAGATTATTTACGCGGCGGGGGGGCGAACACCGGGGAGCTGTTTTTT CSARDYLRGGGANTGELFF
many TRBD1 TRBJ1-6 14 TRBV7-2 TGCGCCAGCAGCTTGGGACAGACTAATTCACCCCTCCACTTT CASSLGQTNSPLHF
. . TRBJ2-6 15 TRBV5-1 TGCGCCAGCAGCTGGGACCTCTCTGGGGCCAACGTCCTGACTTTC CASSWDLSGANVLTF
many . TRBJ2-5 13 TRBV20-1 TGCAGTGCTAGGAAGGGGGGGGGAGAGACCCAGTACTTC CSARKGGGETQYF
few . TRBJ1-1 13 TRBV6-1 TGTGCCAGCGTCCGGACAGCGAACACTGAAGCTTTCTTT CASVRTANTEAFF
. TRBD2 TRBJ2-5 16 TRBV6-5 TGTGCCAGCAGTTACGGACTAGCGGGACCACAAGAGACCCAGTACTTC CASSYGLAGPQETQYF
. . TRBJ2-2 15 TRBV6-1 TGTGCCAGCGGGACGCAAGTCCTGAGCACCGGGGAGCTGTTTTTT CASGTQVLSTGELFF
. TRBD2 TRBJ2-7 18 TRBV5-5 TGTGCCAGCACGCCCGTAGGGCCCGGGACTAGCGTACCCTACGAGCAGTACTTC CASTPVGPGTSVPYEQYF
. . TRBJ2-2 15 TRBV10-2 TGCGCCAGCACCCCCGGTTACTCGAACACCGGGGAGCTGTTTTTT CASTPGYSNTGELFF
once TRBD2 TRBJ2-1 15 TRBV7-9 TGTGCCAGCAGCTTACTAGCGGGGGGTTTCCATGAGCAGTTCTTC CASSLLAGGFHEQFF
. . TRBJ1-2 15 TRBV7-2 TGTGCCAGCAGCTTAGCGCTCCAGGGGCACTATGGCTACACCTTC CASSLALQGHYGYTF
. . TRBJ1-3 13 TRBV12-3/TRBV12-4 TGTGCCAGCAGAAGACGGATGGGACACACCATATATTTT CASRRRMGHTIYF
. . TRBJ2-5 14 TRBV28 TGTGCCAGCAGTCCGGGACGGCTGGAAGAGACCCAGTACTTC CASSPGRLEETQYF
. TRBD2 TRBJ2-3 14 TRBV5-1 TGCGCCAGCAGCTTAGCGGGACGGGGGGATACGCAGTATTTT CASSLAGRGDTQYF
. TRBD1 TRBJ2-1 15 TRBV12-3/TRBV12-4 TGTGCCGGCAGTCCACCGGGACAGGGCTACAATGAGCAGTTCTTC CAGSPPGQGYNEQFF